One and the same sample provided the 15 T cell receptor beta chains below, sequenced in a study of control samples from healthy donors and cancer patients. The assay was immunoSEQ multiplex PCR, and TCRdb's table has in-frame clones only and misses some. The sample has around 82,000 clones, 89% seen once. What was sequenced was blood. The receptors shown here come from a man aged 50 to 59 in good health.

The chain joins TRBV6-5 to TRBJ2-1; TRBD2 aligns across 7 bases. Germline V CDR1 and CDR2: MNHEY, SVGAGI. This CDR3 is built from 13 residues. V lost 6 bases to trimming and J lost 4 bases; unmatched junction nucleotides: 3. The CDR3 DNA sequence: TGTGCCAGCAGAGCGGGGAGGTACAATGAGCAGTTCTTC. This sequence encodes CASRAGRYNEQFF.

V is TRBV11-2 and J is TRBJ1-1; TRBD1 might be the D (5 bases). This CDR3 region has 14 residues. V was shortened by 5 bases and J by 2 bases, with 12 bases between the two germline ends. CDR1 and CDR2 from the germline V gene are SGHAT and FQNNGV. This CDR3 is CASSPRQPNTEAFF. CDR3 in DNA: TGTGCCAGCAGCCCAAGACAGCCAAACACTGAAGCTTTCTTT. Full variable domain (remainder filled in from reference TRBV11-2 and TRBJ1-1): EAGVAQSPRYKIIEKRQSVAFWCNPISGHATLYWYQQILGQGPKLLIQFQNNGVVDDSQLPKDRFSAERLKGVDSTLKIQPAKLEDSAVYLCASSPRQPNTEAFFGQGTRLTVV.

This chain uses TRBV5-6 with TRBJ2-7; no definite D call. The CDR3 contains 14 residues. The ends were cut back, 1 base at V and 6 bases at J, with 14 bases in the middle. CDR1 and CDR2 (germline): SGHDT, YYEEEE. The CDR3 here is CASSLTPPVGEQYF. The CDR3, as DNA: TGTGCCAGCAGCTTGACCCCCCCGGTCGGCGAGCAGTACTTC.

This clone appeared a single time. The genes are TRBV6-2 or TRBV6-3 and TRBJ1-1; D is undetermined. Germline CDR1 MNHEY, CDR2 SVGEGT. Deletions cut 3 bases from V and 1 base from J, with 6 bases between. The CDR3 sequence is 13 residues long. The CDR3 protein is CASSYGRNTEAFF. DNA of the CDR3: TGTGCCAGCAGTTATGGGAGGAACACTGAAGCTTTCTTT.

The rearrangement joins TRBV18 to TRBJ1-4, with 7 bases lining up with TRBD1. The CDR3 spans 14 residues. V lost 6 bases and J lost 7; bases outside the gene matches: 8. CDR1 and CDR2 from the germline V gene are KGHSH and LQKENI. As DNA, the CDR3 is TGTGCCAGCTCTCCCCGGGACAGTGGTGAAAAACTGTTTTTT. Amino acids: CASSPRDSGEKLFF. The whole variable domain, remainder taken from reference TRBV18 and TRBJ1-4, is NAGVMQNPRHLVRRRGQEARLRCSPMKGHSHVYWYRQLPEEGLKFMVYLQKENIIDESGMPKERFSAEFPKEGPSILRIQQVVRGDSAAYFCASSPRDSGEKLFFGSGTQLSVL.

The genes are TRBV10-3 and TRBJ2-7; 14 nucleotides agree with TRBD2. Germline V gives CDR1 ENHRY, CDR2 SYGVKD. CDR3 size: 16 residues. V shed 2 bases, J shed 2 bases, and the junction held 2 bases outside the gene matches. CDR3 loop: CAISEPTSGGAYEQYF. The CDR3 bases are TGTGCCATCAGTGAGCCGACTAGCGGGGGGGCCTACGAGCAGTACTTC.

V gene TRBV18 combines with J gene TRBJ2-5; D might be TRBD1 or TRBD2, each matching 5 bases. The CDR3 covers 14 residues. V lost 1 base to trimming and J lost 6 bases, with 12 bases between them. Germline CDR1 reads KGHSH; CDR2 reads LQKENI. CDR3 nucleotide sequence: TGTGCCAGCTCACCACGGGGGAGTGGTAAGACCCAGTACTTC. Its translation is CASSPRGSGKTQYF.

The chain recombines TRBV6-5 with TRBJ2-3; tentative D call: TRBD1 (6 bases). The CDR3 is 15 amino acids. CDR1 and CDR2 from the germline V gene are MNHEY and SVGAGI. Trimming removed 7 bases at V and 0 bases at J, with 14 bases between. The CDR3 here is CASTQMTGSTDTQYF. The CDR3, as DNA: TGTGCCAGCACTCAAATGACAGGAAGCACAGATACGCAGTATTTT.

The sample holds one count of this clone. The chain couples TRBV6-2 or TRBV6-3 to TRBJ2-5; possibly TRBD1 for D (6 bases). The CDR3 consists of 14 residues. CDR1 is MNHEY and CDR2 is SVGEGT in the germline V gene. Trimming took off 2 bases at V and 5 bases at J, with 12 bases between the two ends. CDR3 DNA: TGTGCCAGCAGTTACCAGGGGCAGAGTGAGACCCAGTACTTC. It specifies CASSYQGQSETQYF.

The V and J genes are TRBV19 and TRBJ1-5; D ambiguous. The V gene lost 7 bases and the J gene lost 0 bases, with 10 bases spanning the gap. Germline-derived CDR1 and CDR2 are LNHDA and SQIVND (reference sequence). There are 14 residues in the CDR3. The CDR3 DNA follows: TGTGCCAGTACCCAAGGGCTTAGCAATCAGCCCCAGCATTTT. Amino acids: CASTQGLSNQPQHF. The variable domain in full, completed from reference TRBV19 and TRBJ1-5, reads DGGITQSPKYLFRKEGQNVTLSCEQNLNHDAMYWYRQDPGQGLRLIYYSQIVNDFQKGDIAEGYSVSREKKESFPLTVTSAQKNPTAFYLCASTQGLSNQPQHFGDGTRLSIL.

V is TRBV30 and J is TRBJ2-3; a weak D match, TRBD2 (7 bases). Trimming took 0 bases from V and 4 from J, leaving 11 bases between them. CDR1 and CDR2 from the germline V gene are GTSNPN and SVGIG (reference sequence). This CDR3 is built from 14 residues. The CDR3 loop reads CAWSVGGGADTQYF. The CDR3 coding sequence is TGTGCCTGGAGTGTAGGGGGGGGCGCAGATACGCAGTATTTT.

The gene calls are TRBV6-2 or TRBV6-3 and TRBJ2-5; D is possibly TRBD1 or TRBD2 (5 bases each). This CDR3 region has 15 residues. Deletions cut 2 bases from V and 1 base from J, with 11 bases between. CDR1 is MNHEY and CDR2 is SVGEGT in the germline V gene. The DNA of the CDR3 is TGTGCCAGCAGTTACAATCTTGGGGGCCAAGAGACCCAGTACTTC. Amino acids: CASSYNLGGQETQYF.

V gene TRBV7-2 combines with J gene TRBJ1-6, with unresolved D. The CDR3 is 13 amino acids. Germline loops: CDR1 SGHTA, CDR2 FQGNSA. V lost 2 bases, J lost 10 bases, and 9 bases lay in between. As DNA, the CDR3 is TGTGCCAGCAGCTTATGGCTGGGCTCACCCCTCCACTTT. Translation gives CASSLWLGSPLHF.

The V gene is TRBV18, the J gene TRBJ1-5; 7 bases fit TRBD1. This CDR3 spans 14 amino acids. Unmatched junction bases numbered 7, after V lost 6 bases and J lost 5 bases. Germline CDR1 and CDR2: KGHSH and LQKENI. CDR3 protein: CASSPGGFDQPQHF. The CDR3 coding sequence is TGTGCCAGCTCGCCAGGGGGTTTCGATCAGCCCCAGCATTTT. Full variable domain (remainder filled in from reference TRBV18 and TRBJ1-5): NAGVMQNPRHLVRRRGQEARLRCSPMKGHSHVYWYRQLPEEGLKFMVYLQKENIIDESGMPKERFSAEFPKEGPSILRIQQVVRGDSAAYFCASSPGGFDQPQHFGDGTRLSIL.

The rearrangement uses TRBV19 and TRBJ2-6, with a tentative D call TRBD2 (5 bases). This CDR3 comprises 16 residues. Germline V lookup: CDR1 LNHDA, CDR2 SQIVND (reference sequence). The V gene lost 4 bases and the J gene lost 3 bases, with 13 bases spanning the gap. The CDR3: CASSKGSVSGANVLTF. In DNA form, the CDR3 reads TGTGCCAGTAGTAAGGGTAGCGTGAGTGGGGCCAACGTCCTGACTTTC.